Given below is one TCR beta chain in context. Its antigen remains unknown. This record comes from a study of T cell responses to AZD1222 COVID-19 vaccine. Study-level information: Researchers grouped second doses given at about 4 or about 12 weeks into one pool.

The repertoire was sequenced with immunoSEQ multiplex PCR; TCRdb's copy has only in-frame clones and lacks some. The table includes over 80,000 clones, 80% to 90% detected once. Germline-derived CDR1 and CDR2 are SGHTA and FQGNSA. Trimming removed 5 bases from V and 6 bases from J; junction bases left unmatched: 15. The CDR3 contains 18 residues. Findings and limits, study-wide: Recipients of two AZD1222 doses showed rising Spike-specific TCR breadth and depth. Repertoire sampling was restricted to post-peak T cell response timepoints.

V usage is TRBV7-2 and J usage is TRBJ2-1; 11 positions agree with TRBD2. This specimen consisted of peripheral blood, obtained on day 0 of AZD1222 vaccination. This sequence was found in an adult in good health. As DNA, the CDR3 is TGTGCCAGCAGCCCCGGGACTAGCGGTTACGTCGTACGCAATGAGCAGTTCTTC. This gives the protein CASSPGTSGYVVRNEQFF.